The sequence of this T cell receptor (beta chain) was determined in a study of blood T cells in healthy people across ages. Study-level findings and limits: Lack of knowledge of donor CMV status possibly confounded expanded clonotype changes. It was held that the diversity estimates obtained from one million T cells were underestimates.

CDR3 length: 16 residues. V was clipped by 3 bases and J by 2 bases; unmatched bases: 8. The V gene's germline CDR1 is DFQATT and CDR2 SNEGSKA (reference sequence). Primers used in a second PCR of roughly 7 to 12 cycles were a sample-barcoded 5' primer and a J-beta primer mix. TCRdb redid the calling of the 5' RACE reads with MiXCR, one entry per CDR3 protein. The sample carries 1.5 million to 2 million distinct CDR3 sequences, approximately 28% recorded once. This clonotype was counted only a few times. The antigen is not known. The chain employs TRBV20-1 and TRBJ2-3, with 10 bases aligning to TRBD2. The sequencing input was blood. The receptor's source is a woman younger than 45 in good health. CDR3 DNA: TGCAGTGCTAGCGAGCGGGAGGGTTGGAACACAGATACGCAGTATTTT. Its protein is CSASEREGWNTDTQYF.